A selection of T cell receptor beta chains follows, all from one sample in a study of blood T cell repertoires in COVID-19. Clones were sequenced by immunoSEQ multiplex PCR, and TCRdb holds only the in-frame ones, with some missing. The sample shows 25,000 to 30,000 clones, 65% to 70% of them seen only once. The sequenced sample was peripheral blood. The receptors shown here come from a human donor in a cohort sampled during active COVID-19. Both conserved end residues are part of each CDR3.

CDR3aa	v_gene
CASSFGPRLGNYEQYF	TRBV28
CAISETGGLTDTQYF	TRBV10-3
CASSSNGLRTDTQYF	TRBV5-6
CASNPTGANTGELFF	TRBV4-3
CASSHPGTSGNNEQFF	TRBV4-3
CSANRATDTQYF	TRBV29-1
CASTGGLYQPQHF	TRBV6-5
CASSLFVETQYF	TRBV7-2
CASSVAGENNEQFF	TRBV6-4
CASSLGQGIDYGYTF	TRBV5-6
CASSALAGHEQFF	TRBV12-3/TRBV12-4
CASSLRGSNQPQHF	TRBV27
CASNRGAVPGGNEQFF	TRBV7-9
CASSVRRVNGELFF	TRBV2
CASSQDDRVTEAFF	TRBV4-3
CASTPPGQGMNTEAFF	TRBV5-4
CASSGSKGAHNEKLFF	TRBV6-4
CASSSWTSGRTDTQYF	TRBV28
CASRPALSSGSKSYNEQFF	TRBV4-3
CASSRGQGTGGYTF	TRBV7-8
CASNSLDGEAFF	TRBV2
CASSIPRQEEKLFF	TRBV19
CASSPQGGSAYEQYF	TRBV5-1
CASSPRGQGAGYTF	TRBV6-5
CASARYNSPLHF	TRBV3-1/TRBV3-2
CASSQEMGTQNTEAFF	TRBV4-1
CASSSLSAYEQYF	TRBV5-1
CASSFSDGNEQYF	TRBV11-2
CASSSKYRVGAHEQYF	TRBV27
CATPGQDSGLKETQYF	TRBV19
CASGQGGPVSGNTIYF	TRBV5-5
CASSRDSNYDIQYF	TRBV18
CASRETTNYGYTF	TRBV6-5
CASSYVAGVSTDTQYF	TRBV6-2/TRBV6-3
CASSATQGEKLFF	TRBV4-3
CASSPASGGGRETQYF	TRBV5-1
CATSRDPGGEQYF	TRBV15
CASSLGPGYGSPLHF	TRBV5-1
CASSVQGLNQPQHF	TRBV19
CASSRTSGGGAKNIQYF	TRBV6-6
CASRGMGRGTRGYTF	TRBV11-2
CASRSSGTYEQYF	TRBV28
CASSHTRGRIGEQFF	TRBV7-9